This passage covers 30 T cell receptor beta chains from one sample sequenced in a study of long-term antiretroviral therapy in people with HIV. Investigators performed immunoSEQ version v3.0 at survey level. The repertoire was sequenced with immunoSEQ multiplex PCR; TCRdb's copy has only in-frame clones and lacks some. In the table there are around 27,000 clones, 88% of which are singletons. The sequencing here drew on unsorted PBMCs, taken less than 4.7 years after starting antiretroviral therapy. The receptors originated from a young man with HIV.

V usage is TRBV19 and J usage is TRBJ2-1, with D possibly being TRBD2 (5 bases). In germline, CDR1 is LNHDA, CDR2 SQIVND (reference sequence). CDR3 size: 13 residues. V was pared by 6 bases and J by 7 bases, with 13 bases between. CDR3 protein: CASSPNSGNEQFF. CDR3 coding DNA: TGTGCCAGTAGCCCGAATTCGGGGAATGAGCAGTTCTTC.

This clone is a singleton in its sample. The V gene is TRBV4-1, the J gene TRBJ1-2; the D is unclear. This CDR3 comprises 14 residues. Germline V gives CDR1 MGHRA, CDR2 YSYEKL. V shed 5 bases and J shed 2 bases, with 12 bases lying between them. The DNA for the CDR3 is TGCGCCAGCAGCGGAATTATTGGGAACTATGGCTACACCTTC. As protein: CASSGIIGNYGYTF.

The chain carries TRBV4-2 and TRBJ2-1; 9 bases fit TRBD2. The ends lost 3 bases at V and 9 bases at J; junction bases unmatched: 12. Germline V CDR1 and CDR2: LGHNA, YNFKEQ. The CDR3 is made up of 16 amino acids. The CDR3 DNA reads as TGTGCCAGCAGCCAGCCAACGGTAGCGGGAGTTGGTGAGCAGTTCTTC. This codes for CASSQPTVAGVGEQFF.

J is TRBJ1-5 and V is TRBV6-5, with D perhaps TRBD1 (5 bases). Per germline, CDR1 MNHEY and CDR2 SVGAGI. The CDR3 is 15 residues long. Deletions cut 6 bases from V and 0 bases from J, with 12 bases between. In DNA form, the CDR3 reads TGTGCCAGCAGGGAAAAGGGGCATAGCAATCAGCCCCAGCATTTT. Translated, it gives CASREKGHSNQPQHF.

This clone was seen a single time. The CDR3 region is CASSLGLAVQETQYF. The DNA for the CDR3 is TGTGCCAGCAGCCTAGGACTAGCGGTACAAGAGACCCAGTACTTC. The chain couples TRBV9 to TRBJ2-5; TRBD2 matches 10 bases. V trimming: 4 bases; J trimming: 2 bases; junction bases outside the gene matches: 5. Per germline, CDR1 SGDLS and CDR2 YYNGEE. This CDR3 spans 15 amino acids.

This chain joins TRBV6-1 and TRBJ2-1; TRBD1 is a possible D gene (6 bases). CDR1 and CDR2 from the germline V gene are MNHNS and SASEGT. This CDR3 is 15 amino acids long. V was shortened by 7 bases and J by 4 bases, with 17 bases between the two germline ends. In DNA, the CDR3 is TGTGCCAGCACCGTTGGGGGCACCTCTTACAATGAGCAGTTCTTC. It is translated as CASTVGGTSYNEQFF.

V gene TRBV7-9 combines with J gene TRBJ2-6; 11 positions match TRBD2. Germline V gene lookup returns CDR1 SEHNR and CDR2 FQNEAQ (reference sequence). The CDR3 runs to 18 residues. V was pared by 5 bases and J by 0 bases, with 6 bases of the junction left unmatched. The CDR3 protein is CASSPTSGGPSGANVLTF. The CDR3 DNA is TGTGCCAGCAGCCCAACTAGCGGGGGACCCTCTGGGGCCAACGTCCTGACTTTC.

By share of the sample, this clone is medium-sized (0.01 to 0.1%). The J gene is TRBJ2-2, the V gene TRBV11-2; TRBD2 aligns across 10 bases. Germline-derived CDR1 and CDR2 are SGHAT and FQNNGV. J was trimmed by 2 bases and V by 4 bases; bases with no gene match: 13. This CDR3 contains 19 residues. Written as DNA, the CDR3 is TGTGCCAGCAGCTGGACACTAGCGGGGAACCGGAGAAACACCGGGGAGCTGTTTTTT. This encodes CASSWTLAGNRRNTGELFF.

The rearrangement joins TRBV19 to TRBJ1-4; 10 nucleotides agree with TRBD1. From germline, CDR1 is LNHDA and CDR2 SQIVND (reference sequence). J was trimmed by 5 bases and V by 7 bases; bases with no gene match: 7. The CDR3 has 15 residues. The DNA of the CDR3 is TGTGCCAGTAAGGTTATGGGACAGGGGAATGAAAAACTGTTTTTT. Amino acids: CASKVMGQGNEKLFF.

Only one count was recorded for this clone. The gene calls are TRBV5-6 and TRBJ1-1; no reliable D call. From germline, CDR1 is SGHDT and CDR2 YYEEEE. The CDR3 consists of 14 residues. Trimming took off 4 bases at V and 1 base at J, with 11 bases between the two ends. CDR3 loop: CASSPTPGNTEAFF. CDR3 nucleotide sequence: TGTGCCAGCAGCCCGACACCGGGGAACACTGAAGCTTTCTTT.

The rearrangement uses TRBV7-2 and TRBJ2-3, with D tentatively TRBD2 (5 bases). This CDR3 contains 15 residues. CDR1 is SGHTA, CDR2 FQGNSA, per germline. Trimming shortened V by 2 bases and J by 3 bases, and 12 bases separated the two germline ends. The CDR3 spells CASSLRSGGTDTQYF. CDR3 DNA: TGTGCCAGCAGCTTACGTAGTGGAGGAACAGATACGCAGTATTTT.

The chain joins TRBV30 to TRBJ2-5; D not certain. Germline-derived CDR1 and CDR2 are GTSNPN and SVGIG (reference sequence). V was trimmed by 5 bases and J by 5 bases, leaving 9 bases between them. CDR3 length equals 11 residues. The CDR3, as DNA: TGTGCCTGGGGGATGGGGGAGACCCAGTACTTC. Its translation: CAWGMGETQYF.

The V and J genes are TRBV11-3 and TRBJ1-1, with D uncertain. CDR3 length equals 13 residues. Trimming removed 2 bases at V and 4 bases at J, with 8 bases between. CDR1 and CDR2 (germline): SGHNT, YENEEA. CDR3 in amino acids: CASSLSLVTEAFF. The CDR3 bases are TGTGCCAGCAGCTTATCCTTGGTCACTGAAGCTTTCTTT.

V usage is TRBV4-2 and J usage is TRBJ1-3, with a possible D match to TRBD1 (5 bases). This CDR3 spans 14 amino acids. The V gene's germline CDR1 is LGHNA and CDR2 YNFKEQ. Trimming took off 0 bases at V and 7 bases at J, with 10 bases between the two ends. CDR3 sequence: CASSQDGGVNTIYF. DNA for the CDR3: TGTGCCAGCAGCCAAGATGGGGGGGTTAACACCATATATTTT.

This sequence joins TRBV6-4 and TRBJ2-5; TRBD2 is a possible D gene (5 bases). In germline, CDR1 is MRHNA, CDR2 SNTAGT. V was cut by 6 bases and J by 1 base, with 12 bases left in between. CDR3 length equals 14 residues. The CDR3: CASRAEGSQETQYF. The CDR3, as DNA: TGTGCCAGCAGGGCCGAGGGTTCCCAAGAGACCCAGTACTTC.

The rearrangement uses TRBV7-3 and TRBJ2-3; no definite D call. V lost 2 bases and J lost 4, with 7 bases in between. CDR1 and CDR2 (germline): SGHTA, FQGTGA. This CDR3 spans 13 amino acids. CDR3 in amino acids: CASSLLRADTQYF. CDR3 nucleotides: TGTGCCAGCAGCTTACTTAGGGCAGATACGCAGTATTTT.

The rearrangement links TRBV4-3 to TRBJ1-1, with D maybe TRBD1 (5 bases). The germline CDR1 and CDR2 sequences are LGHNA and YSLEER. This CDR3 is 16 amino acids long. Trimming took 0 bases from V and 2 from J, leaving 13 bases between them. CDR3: CASSQDPRGTNTEAFF. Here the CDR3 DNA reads TGCGCCAGCAGCCAAGACCCGCGGGGGACTAACACTGAAGCTTTCTTT.

CDR3 coding DNA: TGTGCCAGCAGCCACAGGGAAGGGACCGAAGCTTTCTTT. Amino acids: CASSHREGTEAFF. The rearrangement uses TRBV5-6 and TRBJ1-1; D perhaps matches TRBD1 (6 bases). This CDR3 spans 13 amino acids. Trimming took off 4 bases at V and 8 bases at J, with 15 bases between the two ends. Germline V lookup: CDR1 SGHDT, CDR2 YYEEEE. Variable domain in full (rest from reference TRBV5-6 and TRBJ1-1): DAGVTQSPTHLIKTRGQQVTLRCSPKSGHDTVSWYQQALGQGPQFIFQYYEEEERQRGNFPDRFSGHQFPNYSSELNVNALLLGDSALYLCASSHREGTEAFFGQGTRLTVV.

The CDR3 is CSAHRDREQFF. CDR3 nucleotide sequence: TGCAGTGCTCACAGAGACAGGGAGCAGTTCTTC. V is TRBV20-1 and J is TRBJ2-1; D perhaps matches TRBD1 (6 bases). There are 11 residues in the CDR3. From germline, CDR1 is DFQATT and CDR2 SNEGSKA (reference sequence). Deletions cut 5 bases from V and 10 bases from J, with 12 bases between.

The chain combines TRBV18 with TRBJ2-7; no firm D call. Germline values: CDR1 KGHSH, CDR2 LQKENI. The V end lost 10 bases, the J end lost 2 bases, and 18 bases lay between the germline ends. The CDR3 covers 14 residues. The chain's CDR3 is CANRRLPDTYEQYF. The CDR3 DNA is TGTGCCAACCGACGACTCCCTGACACCTACGAGCAGTACTTC.

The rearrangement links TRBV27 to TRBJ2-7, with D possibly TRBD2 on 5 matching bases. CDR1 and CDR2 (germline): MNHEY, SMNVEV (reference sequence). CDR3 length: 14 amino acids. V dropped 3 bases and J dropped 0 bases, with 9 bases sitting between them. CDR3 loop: CASSFGLHSYEQYF. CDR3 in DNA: TGTGCCAGCAGTTTCGGACTGCACTCCTACGAGCAGTACTTC.

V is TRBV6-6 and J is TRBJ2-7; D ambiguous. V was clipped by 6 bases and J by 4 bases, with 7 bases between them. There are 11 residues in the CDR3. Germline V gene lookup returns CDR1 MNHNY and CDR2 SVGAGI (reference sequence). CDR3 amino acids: CASRISYEQYF. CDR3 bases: TGTGCCAGCAGGATCTCGTACGAGCAGTACTTC.

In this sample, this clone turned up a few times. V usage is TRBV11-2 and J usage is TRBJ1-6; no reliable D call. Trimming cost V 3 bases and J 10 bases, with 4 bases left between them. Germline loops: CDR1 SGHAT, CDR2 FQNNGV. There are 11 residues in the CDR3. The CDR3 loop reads CASSFGSPLHF. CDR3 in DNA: TGTGCCAGCAGCTTTGGATCACCCCTCCACTTT.

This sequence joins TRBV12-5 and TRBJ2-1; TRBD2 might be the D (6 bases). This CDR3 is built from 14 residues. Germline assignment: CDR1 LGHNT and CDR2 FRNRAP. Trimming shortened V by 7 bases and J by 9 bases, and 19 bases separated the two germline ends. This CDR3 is CASAPPKSGFEQFF. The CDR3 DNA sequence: TGTGCTAGTGCCCCCCCCAAGAGCGGGTTTGAGCAGTTCTTC. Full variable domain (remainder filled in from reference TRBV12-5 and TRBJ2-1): DARVTQTPRHKVTEMGQEVTMRCQPILGHNTVFWYRQTMMQGLELLAYFRNRAPLDDSGMPKDRFSAEMPDATLATLKIQPSEPRDSAVYFCASAPPKSGFEQFFGPGTRLTVL.

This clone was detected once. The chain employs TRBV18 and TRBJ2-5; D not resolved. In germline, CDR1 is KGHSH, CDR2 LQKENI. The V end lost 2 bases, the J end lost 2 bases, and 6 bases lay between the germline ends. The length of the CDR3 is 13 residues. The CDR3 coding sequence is TGTGCCAGCTCACCAACCCGTCAAGAGACCCAGTACTTC. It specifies CASSPTRQETQYF.

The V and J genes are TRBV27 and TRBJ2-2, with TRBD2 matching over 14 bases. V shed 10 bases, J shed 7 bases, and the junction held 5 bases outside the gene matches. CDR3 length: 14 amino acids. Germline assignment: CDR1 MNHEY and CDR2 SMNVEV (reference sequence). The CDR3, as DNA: TGTGCCACCTCGGGACTAGCGGGGGTCGGGGAGCTGTTTTTT. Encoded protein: CATSGLAGVGELFF.

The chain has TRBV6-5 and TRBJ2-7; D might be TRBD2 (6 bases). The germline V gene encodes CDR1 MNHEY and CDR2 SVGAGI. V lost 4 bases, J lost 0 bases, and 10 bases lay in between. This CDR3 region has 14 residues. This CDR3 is CASSSRRGSYEQYF. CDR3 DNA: TGTGCCAGCAGTTCGCGGCGGGGCTCCTACGAGCAGTACTTC.

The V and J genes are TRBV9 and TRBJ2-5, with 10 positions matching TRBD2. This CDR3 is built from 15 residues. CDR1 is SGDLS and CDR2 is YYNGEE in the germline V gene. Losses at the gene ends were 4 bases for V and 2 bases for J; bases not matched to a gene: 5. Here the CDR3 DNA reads TGTGCCAGCAGCTTAGGACTAGCGGATCAAGAGACCCAGTACTTC. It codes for CASSLGLADQETQYF.

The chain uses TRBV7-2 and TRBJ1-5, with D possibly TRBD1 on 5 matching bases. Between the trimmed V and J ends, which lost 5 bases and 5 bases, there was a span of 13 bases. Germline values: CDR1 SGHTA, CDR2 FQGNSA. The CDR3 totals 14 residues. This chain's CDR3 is CASSRHWGDQPQHF. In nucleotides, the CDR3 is TGTGCCAGCAGCCGTCATTGGGGGGATCAGCCCCAGCATTTT.

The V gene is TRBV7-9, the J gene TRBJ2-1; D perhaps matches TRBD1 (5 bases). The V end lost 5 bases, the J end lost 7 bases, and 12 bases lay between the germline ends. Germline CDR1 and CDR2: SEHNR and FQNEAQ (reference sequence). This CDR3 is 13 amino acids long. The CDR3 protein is CASSPNDRNEQFF. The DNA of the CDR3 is TGTGCCAGCAGCCCAAACGACAGAAATGAGCAGTTCTTC.